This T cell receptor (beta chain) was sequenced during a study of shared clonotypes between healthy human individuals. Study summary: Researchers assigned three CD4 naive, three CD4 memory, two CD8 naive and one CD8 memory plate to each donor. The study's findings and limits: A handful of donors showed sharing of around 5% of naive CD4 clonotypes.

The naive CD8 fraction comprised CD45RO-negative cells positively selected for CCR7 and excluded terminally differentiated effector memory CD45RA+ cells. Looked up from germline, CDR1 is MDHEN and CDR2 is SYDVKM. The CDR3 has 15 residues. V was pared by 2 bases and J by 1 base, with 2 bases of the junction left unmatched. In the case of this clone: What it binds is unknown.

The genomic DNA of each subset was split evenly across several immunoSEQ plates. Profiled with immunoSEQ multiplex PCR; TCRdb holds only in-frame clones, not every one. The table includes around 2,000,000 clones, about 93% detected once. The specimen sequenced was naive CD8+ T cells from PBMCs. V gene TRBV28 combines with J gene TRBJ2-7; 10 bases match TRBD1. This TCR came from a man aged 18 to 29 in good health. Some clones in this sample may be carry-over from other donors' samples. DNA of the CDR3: TGTGCCAGCAGTTTACCGGGACAGGGGTCCTACGAGCAGTACTTC. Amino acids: CASSLPGQGSYEQYF.